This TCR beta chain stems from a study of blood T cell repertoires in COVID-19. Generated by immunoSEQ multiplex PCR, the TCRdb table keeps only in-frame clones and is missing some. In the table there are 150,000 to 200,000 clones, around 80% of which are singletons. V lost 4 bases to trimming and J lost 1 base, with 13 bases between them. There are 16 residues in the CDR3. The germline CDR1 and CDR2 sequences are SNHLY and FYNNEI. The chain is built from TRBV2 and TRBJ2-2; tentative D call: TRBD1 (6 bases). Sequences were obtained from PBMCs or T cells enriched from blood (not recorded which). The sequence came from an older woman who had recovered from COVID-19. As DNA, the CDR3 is TGTGCCAGCAGTGCCCGGGACAAACTGAACACCGGGGAGCTGTTTTTT. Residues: CASSARDKLNTGELFF.